This T cell receptor beta chain was found in a study of blood T cell repertoires in COVID-19 (dated by TCRdb to between 2020 and 2021). As for the study more broadly: The collaborator samples originated in the United States, Italy and Spain and spanned the acute and convalescent phases of COVID-19. The prospective study material was composed of cDNA or gDNA derived from T cells, B-cell-depleted T cells, or PBMCs. The dataset comprised deeply sampled blood TCRbeta repertoires from subjects exposed to, actively infected with, or recovered from COVID-19. The repertoires were made available in a free public database intended to serve as a resource for research on the immune response to SARS-CoV-2. Samples were obtained from the ongoing ImmuneRACE study (first 160 participants) and from over 1,000 subjects provided by 6 global collaborators. A de-identified subject ID, COVID-19 status, age in years and sex were almost always included in the sample metadata. Where available, HLA class I and class II types were obtained from metadata supplied by the sample provider rather than from assay-based typing. What the study reported, not specific to this receptor: Clinical and demographic metadata were provided uncurated, with the amount varying by source and participant.

From a lookup of the germline V gene (reference sequence), CDR1 and CDR2 are SGHKS and YYEKEE. Taken from cysteine to phenylalanine, the CDR3 has 15 residues. The only DNA kept is the CDR3, 45 bases in frame from the first base. After removal of 0 bases from V and 7 bases from J, the junction retains 6 bases not matched to a gene. TCRbeta CDR3 regions were amplified from genomic DNA by means of the immunoSEQ Assay, a bias-controlled multiplex PCR. Per the original workflow: The number of nucleated cells in each sample was estimated from the amplification of reference gene primers within the assay. Sequence reads were collapsed and filtered to measure the absolute abundance of every unique TCRbeta CDR3 rearrangement. Productive Simpson clonality was computed per sample as the square root of Simpson's diversity index over productive rearrangements. Not all clones reach the TCRdb copy of this immuneACCESS table, which keeps in-frame sequences only. Checked studies attribute under half of the gap to unresolved V genes and leave the rest unexplained. V, J and clone size derive from that table, while D and trimming were established from the DNA sequence. The sample table lists 350,000 or so clones, roughly 90% of them with a count of one. The ten most abundant clones make up around 0.92% of the sample.

In regard to this clone: Its antigen remains unidentified. The sample holds no much larger clone one base away, and base qualities are not on file.

Participants in the prospective study were enrolled through a virtual design, were aged roughly 18 to 100 years, and lived in roughly 25 United States geographic areas. To assign participants to cohorts, the prospective study relied on clinical history that participants themselves reported in a screening survey and a study questionnaire. Exposed participants had been in contact, within 2 weeks of entering the study, with a person who had a PCR-confirmed or clinician-diagnosed case of COVID-19. Each participant in the prospective study had whole blood, serum and a nasopharyngeal or oropharyngeal swab collected by mobile phlebotomists. Over an approximately 2-month period, participants in the prospective study had the option of providing additional blood draws and questionnaires. Blood samples from the prospective study were shipped frozen or at room temperature prior to DNA extraction.

What was sequenced was PBMCs or T cells enriched from blood (not recorded which). The receptor comes from a woman in her twenties or thirties who had been exposed to COVID-19. Recombination linked TRBV5-5 to TRBJ2-1, with 8 bases matching TRBD2. The sequenced DNA: TGTGCCAGCAGCTTGGCGGGCCCGGGGGGGAATGAGCAGTTCTTC. Its translation reads: CASSLAGPGGNEQFF.